This T cell receptor beta chain was sequenced in a study of cytomegalovirus exposure and HLA in healthy donors. Study-wide background: Early released data comprised about 90 million unique TCRs from HLA-typed donors.

Study results and caveats: Data from an earlier analysis indicated that most TCR beta V segments were productive either about 90% or about 30% of the time. It was in a later analysis that TCR association rates were seen to vary by HLA locus, highest for DRB1 and lowest for HLA-C. Researchers reported in a later analysis that a missense DCLRE1C variant was tied to TCR beta V- and J-gene trimming.

Vbeta (60) and Jbeta (13) primers were used in the PCR. Assay: immunoSEQ multiplex PCR; the TCRdb copy retains only in-frame clones and omits some. This table holds tens of thousands of clones, around three quarters found once. Worth noting for this clone: As yet, its antigen is unknown.

Trimming cost V 0 bases and J 6 bases, with 12 bases left between them. CDR3 size: 14 residues. From germline, CDR1 is SGHRS and CDR2 YFSETQ. The receptor was derived from a man in his 60s in good health and CMV-seropositive. The V gene is TRBV5-1, the J gene TRBJ1-2; D is perhaps TRBD1 (5 bases). Sequencing was performed on PBMCs. This CDR3 reads CASSLVPGKDGYTF. In nucleotides, the CDR3 is TGCGCCAGCAGCTTGGTTCCAGGGAAGGATGGCTACACCTTC. Variable domain in full (rest from reference TRBV5-1 and TRBJ1-2): KAGVTQTPRYLIKTRGQQVTLSCSPISGHRSVSWYQQTPGQGLQFLFEYFSETQRNKGNFPGRFSGRQFSNSRSEMNVSTLELGDSALYLCASSLVPGKDGYTFGSGTRLTVV.